The next 4 T cell receptor beta chains were all read from a single sample in a study of Graves' ophthalmopathy and Graves' hyperthyroidism listed by TCRdb under 2018. Sequencing used an Illumina HiSeq 2000. For repertoire sequencing, the TCR beta CDR3 regions were amplified from RNA transcripts. The first round was an RT-PCR using HTBI primers with the Qiagen OneStep RT-PCR kit, and this first round was followed by a second-round multiplex PCR, then size selection and purification. TCRdb redid the processing of the public reads, applying fastp at Q25 and MiXCR, and retained in-frame beta chains. When rows share a CDR3 protein, they turn into one entry using the most common DNA and genes. Counted in this sample were about 1.1 million distinct CDR3 sequences; about 35% of them appeared once. The ten largest clones represent approximately 12% of the sample. What was sequenced was peripheral blood or thyroid tissue (not recorded which). The origin of the receptors is an adult man with Graves' hyperthyroidism.

Ten or more counts support this clonotype. The CDR3 loop reads CSAMNTEAFF. The DNA of the CDR3 is TGCAGCGCCATGAACACTGAAGCTTTCTTT. The V and J genes are TRBV29-1 and TRBJ1-1; D remains unclear. V lost 7 bases to trimming and J lost 0 bases, with 3 bases between them. Looked up from germline, CDR1 is SQVTM and CDR2 is ANQGSEA. This CDR3 region has 10 residues.

Concerning this clonotype: At one end the junction does not follow the germline gene, possibly because of a read error. This chain links TRBV19 with TRBJ1-6; TRBD1 matches at 7 bases. The CDR3 has 15 amino acids. CDR1 and CDR2 (germline): LNHDA, SQIVND (reference sequence). Here the CDR3 reads CASSPPGQNNPPLHF. DNA of the CDR3: TGTGCCAGTAGCCCGCCGGGACAGAATAATCCACCCCTCCACTTT.

The rearrangement joins TRBV10-2 to TRBJ2-7; TRBD1 is a possible D gene (5 bases). Trimming pared 5 bases from V and 6 bases from J, leaving 26 bases between. Germline CDR1 WSHSY, CDR2 SAAADI. There are 17 residues in the CDR3. The CDR3 DNA sequence: TGCGCCAGCAGTACAGTCCGGCCAGGGTCAGGAGAAGGCGAGCAGTACTTC. Residues: CASSTVRPGSGEGEQYF.

This clonotype showed up many times. The chain has TRBV5-4 and TRBJ1-2; TRBD1 is a possible D gene (5 bases). Trimming left V 2 bases short and J 6 bases short, with 14 bases between. Germline CDR1 and CDR2: SGHNT and YYREEE (reference sequence). The CDR3 runs to 14 residues. The CDR3 DNA reads TGTGCCAGCAGCTTCGGGGGAGGGACGGATGGCTACACCTTC. Translated, it gives CASSFGGGTDGYTF.